This T cell receptor (beta chain) was sequenced for a study of neurological immune-mediated disorders. Findings of the study overall: Among expanded clones, no CDR3 amino acid sequences were shared across subjects, a pattern suggesting private repertoires in all groups. HTLV-1-associated myelopathy had the most TCR clonal expansion, and multiple sclerosis had the least, less than healthy controls.

This clonotype was counted ten times or more. What it recognizes is unknown. A 10-nucleotide random UMI tagged transcripts in template-switch 5'RACE cDNA synthesis. From 15-18 subjects, over 160 million TCR-beta sequences were obtained in each sequencing run. TCRdb independently ran MiXCR on the 5' RACE reads; one entry per CDR3 protein. The sample records 55,000 to 75,000 distinct CDR3 sequences, roughly 15% being singletons. Time point indicated: longitudinal time-point 1 (baseline). The CDR3 runs to 12 residues. V lost 6 bases, J lost 0 bases, and 6 bases lay in between. Germline CDR1 DFQATT, CDR2 SNEGSKA (reference sequence).

The sequence was collected from a female donor with HTLV-1-associated myelopathy (HAM/TSP). The chain carries TRBV20-1 and TRBJ2-1, with D uncertain. The sequenced sample consisted of PBMCs. Here the CDR3 reads CSAGHSYNEQFF. The CDR3 DNA reads as TGCAGTGCGGGCCACTCCTACAATGAGCAGTTCTTC.